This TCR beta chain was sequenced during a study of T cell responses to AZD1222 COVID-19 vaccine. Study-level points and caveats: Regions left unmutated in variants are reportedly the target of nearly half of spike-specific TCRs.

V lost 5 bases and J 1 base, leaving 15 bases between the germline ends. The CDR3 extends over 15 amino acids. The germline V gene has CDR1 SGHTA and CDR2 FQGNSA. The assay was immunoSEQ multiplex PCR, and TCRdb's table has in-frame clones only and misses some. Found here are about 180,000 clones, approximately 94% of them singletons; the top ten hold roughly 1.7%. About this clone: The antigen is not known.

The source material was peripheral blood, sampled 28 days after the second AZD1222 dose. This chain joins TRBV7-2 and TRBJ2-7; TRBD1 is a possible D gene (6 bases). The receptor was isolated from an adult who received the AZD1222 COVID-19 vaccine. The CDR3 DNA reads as TGTGCCAGCAGCCTGGGGACACTTTTTTCCTACGAGCAGTACTTC. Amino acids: CASSLGTLFSYEQYF.